This TCR beta chain was sequenced during a study of breast tumors, draining lymph nodes, adjacent tissues. Trimming took 2 bases from V and 3 from J; bases not matched to a gene: 15. CDR3 length: 19 amino acids. Per germline, CDR1 MGHRA and CDR2 YSYEKL. TCRdb reanalysed the multiplex PCR reads using MiXCR and keeps one entry per CDR3 protein. The profile covers about 100,000 distinct CDR3 sequences, with approximately 22% appearing a single time and approximately 1.2% taken by the ten largest. Samples came from axillary lymph nodes draining the breast cancer. On this clonotype: The antigen is undetermined.

General observations from the study: Tumor repertoires ranked between lymph nodes and nontumor tissue in diversity, with V and J gene preferences. Data only fit, rather than demonstrated, lymph node origin of most tumor T cells.

The sequenced material came from axillary lymph node tissue. The chain uses TRBV4-1 and TRBJ2-3, with 9 bases aligning to TRBD2. The source is a female donor with breast cancer. Some clones in this sample may be carry-over from other donors' samples. The CDR3: CASSQLPPDSGGRTDTQYF. The CDR3 region has the DNA TGCGCCAGCAGCCAACTCCCTCCTGATAGCGGGGGTAGGACAGATACGCAGTATTTT.